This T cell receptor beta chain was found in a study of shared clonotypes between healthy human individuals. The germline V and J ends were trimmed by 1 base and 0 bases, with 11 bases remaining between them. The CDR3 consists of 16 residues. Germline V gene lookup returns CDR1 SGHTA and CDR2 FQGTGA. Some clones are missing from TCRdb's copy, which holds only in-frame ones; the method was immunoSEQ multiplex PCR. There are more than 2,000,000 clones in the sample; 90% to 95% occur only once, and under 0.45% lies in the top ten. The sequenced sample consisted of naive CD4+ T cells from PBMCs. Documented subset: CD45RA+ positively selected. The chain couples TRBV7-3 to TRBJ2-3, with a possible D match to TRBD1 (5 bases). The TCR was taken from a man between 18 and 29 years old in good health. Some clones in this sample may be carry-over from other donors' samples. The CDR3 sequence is CASSLRRQISTDTQYF. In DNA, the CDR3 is TGTGCCAGCAGCTTAAGGAGACAGATTAGCACAGATACGCAGTATTTT.